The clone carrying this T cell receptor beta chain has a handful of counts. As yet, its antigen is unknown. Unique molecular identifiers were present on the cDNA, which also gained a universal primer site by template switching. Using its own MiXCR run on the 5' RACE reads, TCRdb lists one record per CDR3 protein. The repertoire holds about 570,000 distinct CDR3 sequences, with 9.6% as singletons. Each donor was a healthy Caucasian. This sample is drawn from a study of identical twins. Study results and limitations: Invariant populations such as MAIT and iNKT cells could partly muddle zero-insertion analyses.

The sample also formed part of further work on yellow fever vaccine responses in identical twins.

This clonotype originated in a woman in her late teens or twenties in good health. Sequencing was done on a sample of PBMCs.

In nucleotides, the CDR3 is TGTGCCGCCGGTCGGGAAGTGGGGGAGCAGTACTTC. This codes for CAAGREVGEQYF. V and J are TRBV6-5 and TRBJ2-7, with D possibly TRBD2 on 5 matching bases. V lost 11 bases and J 7 bases, leaving 18 bases between the germline ends. CDR1 and CDR2 (germline): MNHEY, SVGAGI. The length of the CDR3 is 12 residues.